This TCR beta chain was captured by sequencing in a study of post-analysis software for immune sequencing data. For the study at large: Courses of disease covered relapsing-remitting, secondary progressive and progressive-relapsing multiple sclerosis. Broader study findings: When the samples were clustered directly with F measure, those that had been prepared in the same batch showed strong co-clustering. There was significantly lower normalized Chao1 diversity in multiple sclerosis patients than in controls.

The TCR beta cDNA libraries contained unique molecular identifiers. Researchers reported roughly 0.5 million cDNA molecules coming from around 1 to 10 million T cells. TCRdb reanalysed the PCR reads using MiXCR and keeps one entry per CDR3 protein. This table holds almost 700,000 distinct CDR3 sequences, roughly three fifths found once. To note about this clonotype: The antigen remains undetermined.

The receptor was isolated from a girl between 2 and 10 years old with multiple sclerosis. Sequenced sample: blood.

In nucleotides, the CDR3 is TGTGCCAGCAGCCAAAATCTTCCGGGACAGGGATTCGGAGATACGCAGTATTTT. Residues: CASSQNLPGQGFGDTQYF. The genes are TRBV3-1 and TRBJ2-3, with 9 positions matching TRBD1. J was trimmed by 5 bases and V by 2 bases; bases with no gene match: 14. The germline CDR1 and CDR2 sequences are LGHDT and YNNKEL (reference sequence). The CDR3 spans 18 residues.